The 26 T cell receptor beta chains in this list originate from one sample, sequenced in a study of kidney transplant recipient with SARS-CoV-2 infection. TCRdb processed the reads anew with MiXCR; each CDR3 protein has one entry. The table has approximately 240,000 distinct CDR3 sequences, around 26% seen once; the top ten hold about 7%. The sample was a blood sample, taken at baseline and on day 111 from a kidney transplant recipient. The receptor set was obtained from a male patient between 25 and 39 years old who had COVID-19 and was a kidney transplant recipient. Certain T cells may be donor cells from the graft.

This clonotype has ten or more counts. This chain uses TRBV8-2 with TRBJ2-6. TRBV8-2 is a pseudogene locus. CDR3 length equals 17 residues. The CDR3 region is CGTRRRITQSRANVLTF. In nucleotides, the CDR3 is TGTGGCACACGGAGAAGGATAACACAAAGTCGGGCCAACGTCCTGACTTTC.

This clonotype came up many times. V is TRBV2 and J is TRBJ1-3, with TRBD1 matching 7 bases. Germline V lookup: CDR1 SNHLY, CDR2 FYNNEI. V lost 6 bases, J lost 2 bases, and 7 bases stayed unmatched. The CDR3 spans 15 residues. The CDR3 bases are TGTGCCAGCAGACGACAGGGTAACCCTGGAAACACCATATATTTT. This codes for CASRRQGNPGNTIYF.

This clonotype was detected ten times or more. The chain carries TRBV5-1 and TRBJ1-1; 7 bases line up with TRBD1. V lost 5 bases, J lost 6 bases, and 13 bases stayed unmatched. Germline V gives CDR1 SGHRS, CDR2 YFSETQ. The CDR3 is made up of 15 amino acids. CDR3 sequence: CASREGAGGEAEAFF. CDR3 nucleotide sequence: TGCGCCAGCAGGGAGGGGGCAGGGGGTGAAGCTGAAGCTTTCTTT. Based on the CDR3 plus reference TRBV5-1 and TRBJ1-1, the full variable domain is KAGVTQTPRYLIKTRGQQVTLSCSPISGHRSVSWYQQTPGQGLQFLFEYFSETQRNKGNFPGRFSGRQFSNSRSEMNVSTLELGDSALYLCASREGAGGEAEAFFGQGTRLTVV.

Points on this clonotype: A much larger clone differs from this one at a single base, so this may be a read error. The rearrangement uses TRBV7-6 and TRBJ1-2; unclear D gene. Germline V lookup: CDR1 SGHVS, CDR2 FNYEAQ. This CDR3 is 17 amino acids long. This CDR3 reads CASSPGDESRKTYDYTF. The CDR3, as DNA: TGTGCCAGCAGCCCGGGCGATGAATCTCGAAAGACCTATGACTACACCTTC.

Within the sample, this clonotype is medium-sized. The chain combines TRBV28 with TRBJ2-7, with TRBD2 identical over 7 bases. Trimming at V came to 8 bases and at J to 4 bases, leaving 8 bases not matched to a gene. This CDR3 region has 13 residues. The germline V gene has CDR1 MDHEN and CDR2 SYDVKM. The CDR3 reads CASGGRDRYEQYF. The CDR3, as DNA: TGTGCCAGCGGGGGGAGGGATAGGTACGAGCAGTACTTC.

This clonotype was counted many times. The gene calls are TRBV27 and TRBJ2-1, with 8 bases aligning to TRBD2. Germline CDR1 is MNHEY and CDR2 is SMNVEV (reference sequence). This CDR3 comprises 15 residues. V was clipped by 2 bases and J by 6 bases; unmatched bases: 6. The DNA of the CDR3 is TGTGCCAGCAGTTTAAGCGGGAGCCGGCCCAATGAGCAGTTCTTC. It specifies CASSLSGSRPNEQFF.

This clonotype was detected ten times or more. The gene calls are TRBV29-1 and TRBJ1-2; D gene uncertain. V was cut by 4 bases and J by 5 bases, with 11 bases left in between. CDR3 length: 12 residues. Germline V lookup: CDR1 SQVTM, CDR2 ANQGSEA. This CDR3 is CSVGQVNYGYTF. In DNA, the CDR3 is TGCAGCGTTGGGCAGGTCAATTATGGCTACACCTTC.

The sample holds many counts of this clonotype. This chain uses TRBV6-5 with TRBJ1-2, with D unclear. Germline CDR1 MNHEY, CDR2 SVGAGI. Trimming pared 5 bases from V and 4 bases from J, leaving 23 bases between. This CDR3 is built from 17 residues. CDR3 coding DNA: TGTGCCAGCAGTAATAATGACTCTATGCGAAAGACCTATGGCTACACCTTC. This codes for CASSNNDSMRKTYGYTF.

This clonotype was detected ten times or more. The V call is TRBV7-8, the J call TRBJ1-6; D is possibly TRBD1 (5 bases). The V gene's germline CDR1 is SGHVS and CDR2 FQNEAQ. V was trimmed by 8 bases and J by 7 bases, leaving 24 bases between them. This CDR3 has 17 residues. DNA for the CDR3: TGTGCCAGCGGGGACCTGCAAGTGGGACCGAGGAATTCACCCCTCCACTTT. Amino acids: CASGDLQVGPRNSPLHF.

This clonotype was seen many times. The rearrangement joins TRBV3-1 to TRBJ2-2; D is unclear. This CDR3 spans 18 amino acids. V lost 4 bases to trimming and J lost 5 bases, with 23 bases between them. Per germline, CDR1 LGHDT and CDR2 YNNKEL (reference sequence). The CDR3 bases are TGTGCCAGCAGCCTGCAGAATCCCATTTCAGGCTTGACCGGGGAGCTGTTTTTT. As protein: CASSLQNPISGLTGELFF.

This clonotype was seen repeatedly, ten times or more. The chain employs TRBV28 and TRBJ2-5, with D perhaps assigned TRBD1 or TRBD2 (6 bases each). Trimming took off 5 bases at V and 4 bases at J, with 14 bases between the two ends. From germline, CDR1 is MDHEN and CDR2 SYDVKM. CDR3 size: 14 residues. The CDR3 spells CASSPRRGVETQYF. The CDR3 DNA reads as TGTGCCAGCAGTCCCAGAAGGGGGGTAGAGACCCAGTACTTC.

This clonotype has ten or more counts. This rearrangement joins TRBV3-1 to TRBJ1-1; no clear D. Germline V gene data show CDR1 as LGHDT and CDR2 as YNNKEL (reference sequence). The V end was cut by 5 bases, the J end by 4 bases, with 23 bases between. The CDR3 has 17 residues. The CDR3 DNA reads TGTGCCAGCAGCTCAGAGACTCCCATTTCAATTCGCACTGAAGCTTTCTTT. Amino acids: CASSSETPISIRTEAFF.

This clonotype was counted once. The final CDR3 position lacks the conserved phenylalanine or tryptophan, pointing to a likely read error. The chain links TRBV15 to TRBJ1-2, with D hard to call. With 5 bases removed from V and 4 bases from J, the gap between germline ends came to 23 bases. The CDR3 consists of 17 residues. Germline loops: CDR1 LNHNV, CDR2 YYDKDF (reference sequence). The CDR3 region has the DNA TGTGCCACCAGCCAATGTGAAAGGTGTGGAAAGACCTATGGCTACACCTCC. Translated, it gives CATSQCERCGKTYGYTS.

This clonotype was seen repeatedly, ten times or more. This chain links TRBV9 with TRBJ2-2; D is possibly TRBD2 (6 bases). V was pared by 6 bases and J by 5 bases, with 11 bases between. This CDR3 is 13 amino acids long. Per the germline V gene, CDR1 is SGDLS and CDR2 is YYNGEE. In nucleotides, the CDR3 is TGTGCCAGCAAGCGCGCGGGAACCGGGGAGCTGTTTTTT. The encoded protein is CASKRAGTGELFF.

There are a few counts of this clonotype. This chain uses TRBV20-1 with TRBJ2-3; possible D gene TRBD1, 6 bases. There are 16 residues in the CDR3. V lost 7 bases to trimming and J lost 2 bases, with 22 bases between them. Per germline, CDR1 DFQATT and CDR2 SNEGSKA (reference sequence). The DNA of the CDR3 is TGCAGTGGTACATCAGATAGGGGACAACCCACAGATACGCAGTATTTT. It codes for CSGTSDRGQPTDTQYF.

Concerning this clonotype: One base away lies a much larger clone, so this may be a sequencing read error. The rearrangement links TRBV29-1 to TRBJ1-6; 8 positions match TRBD1. The CDR3 runs to 12 residues. CDR1 and CDR2 (germline): SQVTM, ANQGSEA. The ends lost 4 bases at V and 9 bases at J; junction bases unmatched: 2. Here the CDR3 reads CSVGRGLSPLHF. CDR3 DNA sequence: TGCAGCGTTGGCAGGGGGCTTTCACCCCTCCACTTT.

This clonotype occurred once. A read error may be the cause here, since a much bigger clone is one base away. This chain links TRBV7-2 with TRBJ1-3; D ambiguous. The CDR3 contains 13 residues. Germline CDR1 and CDR2: SGHTA and FQGNSA. CDR3 region: CASSLDLGNTVYF. As DNA, the CDR3 is TGTGCCAGCAGCTTAGATTTGGGAAACACCGTATATTTT.

This clonotype was recorded at least ten times. The rearrangement joins TRBV8-2 to TRBJ2-6; no check of the table's D call, TRBD2, against the DNA was made. TRBV8-2 is termed a pseudogene. CDR3 length: 17 residues. The CDR3 sequence: CGMTTRITQSRANVLTF. Here the CDR3 DNA reads TGTGGCATGACTACAAGGATAACACAAAGTCGGGCCAACGTCCTGACTTTC.

On this clonotype: A read error is possible here, since a much larger clone lies one base away. V is TRBV7-7 and J is TRBJ1-2; D uncertain. CDR3 length: 17 residues. Germline CDR1 and CDR2: SSHAT and FNYEAQ (reference sequence). The CDR3 spells CASSGKGKCRKTYGYAF. The DNA of the CDR3 is TGTGCCAGCAGCGGTAAAGGTAAGTGCCGAAAGACCTATGGCTACGCCTTC.

This clonotype was observed a handful of times. The genes are TRBV7-2 and TRBJ2-3, with no clear D. The CDR3 covers 15 residues. V lost 4 bases and J lost 3, with 14 bases in between. Germline CDR1 reads SGHTA; CDR2 reads FQGNSA. CDR3 DNA: TGTGCCAGCAGCTCGCGAGGCCTGAGGACAGATACGCAGTATTTT. Protein sequence: CASSSRGLRTDTQYF.

This clonotype was detected once. This clone may be a read error of a much larger clone one base away. The genes are TRBV29-1 and TRBJ1-2; D not resolved. The CDR3 sequence is 13 residues long. Germline CDR1 reads SQVTM; CDR2 reads ANQGSEA. CDR3 in amino acids: CNVAGGSSGGYTF. CDR3 DNA: TGCAACGTTGCGGGTGGCAGTTCTGGCGGCTACACCTTC.

This clonotype was seen many times. The chain joins TRBV6-5 to TRBJ2-5, with D uncertain. This CDR3 is 16 amino acids long. The V gene lost 6 bases and the J gene lost 2 bases, with 19 bases spanning the gap. In germline, CDR1 is MNHEY, CDR2 SVGAGI. The chain's CDR3 is CASSRPSDKLQETQYF. CDR3 bases: TGTGCCAGCAGCCGACCCTCCGACAAACTTCAAGAGACCCAGTACTTC.

This clonotype was recorded at least ten times. The chain couples TRBV9 to TRBJ1-6; a weak D match, TRBD1 (5 bases). The CDR3 has 15 residues. Germline assignment: CDR1 SGDLS and CDR2 YYNGEE. V lost 0 bases and J lost 9, with 13 bases in between. Here the CDR3 reads CASSVEGNVRSPLHF. CDR3 bases: TGTGCCAGCAGCGTAGAGGGGAATGTCCGTTCACCCCTCCACTTT.

There are many counts of this clonotype. The chain is built from TRBV5-3 and TRBJ1-2; D not certain. TRBV5-3 is identified as an open reading frame with a role that is uncertain. The CDR3 spans 16 residues. The V end lost 7 bases, the J end lost 4 bases, and 23 bases lay between the germline ends. CDR3 nucleotide sequence: TGTGCCAGATTCTGCAGAGTGGTGAGAAAGACCTATGGCTACACCTTC. Translation gives CARFCRVVRKTYGYTF.

In regard to this clonotype: Since a much larger clone is just one base distant, this may be a read error. The chain joins TRBV11-2 to TRBJ1-1; the D gene is possibly TRBD1 (6 bases). Germline V gene lookup returns CDR1 SGHAT and CDR2 FQNNGV. The CDR3 totals 13 residues. Written as DNA, the CDR3 is TGTGCCGGCAGGAGACAGGTGAACACTGAAGCTTTCTTT. It translates to CAGRRQVNTEAFF.

Of note for this clonotype: A read error may be the cause here, since a much bigger clone is one base away. The rearrangement links TRBV9 to TRBJ1-1; tentatively, D is TRBD1 (5 bases). The CDR3 loop spans 17 amino acids. V lost 0 bases, J lost 4 bases, and 19 bases lay in between. CDR1 is SGDLS, CDR2 YYNGEE, per germline. The CDR3 reads CASSVGPGRFASTEAFF. CDR3 nucleotides: TGTGCCAGCAGCGTAGGCCCAGGGAGATTTGCGAGCACTGAAGCTTTCTTT.